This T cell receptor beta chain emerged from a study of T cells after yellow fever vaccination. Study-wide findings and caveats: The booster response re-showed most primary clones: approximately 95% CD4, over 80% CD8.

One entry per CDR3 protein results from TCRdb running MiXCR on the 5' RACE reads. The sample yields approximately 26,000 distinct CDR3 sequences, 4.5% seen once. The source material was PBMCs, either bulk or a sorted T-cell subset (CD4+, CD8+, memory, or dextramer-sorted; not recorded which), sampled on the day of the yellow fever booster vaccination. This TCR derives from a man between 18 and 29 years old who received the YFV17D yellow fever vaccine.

The CDR3 coding sequence is TGTGCCACAGAACCCCCGGGGGGCAATGAGCAGTTCTTC. Protein sequence: CATEPPGGNEQFF. The genes are TRBV24-1 and TRBJ2-1; 7 bases line up with TRBD2. Germline values: CDR1 KGHDR, CDR2 SFDVKD. The CDR3 spans 13 residues. V lost 10 bases and J lost 6; bases outside the gene matches: 8.